A selection of T cell receptor beta chains follows, all from one sample in a study of cytomegalovirus exposure and HLA in healthy donors. Some clones are missing from TCRdb's copy, which holds only in-frame ones; the method was immunoSEQ multiplex PCR. The data hold around 120,000 clones, with 75% to 90% observed a single time. Source material: PBMCs. All receptors come from a man aged 45-65 years in good health and CMV-seronegative. The conserved cysteine and the conserved F or W are not part of the CDR3 here.

v_call: TRBV5-4
cdr3_aa: AEGGGEYTDTQY

v_call: TRBV5-1
cdr3_aa: ASSPLIEDTQY

v_call: TRBV29-1
cdr3_aa: SVGQGVHNEQF

v_call: TRBV14
cdr3_aa: ASSQVPTGRYGYT

v_call: TRBV7-2
cdr3_aa: ASSLATGGPGVYGYT

v_call: TRBV11-3
cdr3_aa: ASSPHGGIYNEQF

v_call: TRBV7-2
cdr3_aa: ASSELFVSTDTQY

v_call: TRBV10-3
cdr3_aa: AIRNRGGQPQH

v_call: TRBV5-1
cdr3_aa: ASSLQGGGGYP

v_call: TRBV9
cdr3_aa: ASSAPGTTNIQY

v_call: TRBV4-2
cdr3_aa: ASSQGDRGYGYT

v_call: TRBV7-8
cdr3_aa: ASSVGTSEAF

v_call: TRBV25-1
cdr3_aa: ASSERGQETQY

v_call: TRBV30
cdr3_aa: AWSVKGARRHIQY

v_call: TRBV5-1
cdr3_aa: ASSLVGGPLGYGYT

v_call: TRBV9
cdr3_aa: ASSVGLAGYSGANVLT

v_call: TRBV6-5
cdr3_aa: ASSRGEELF